This TCR beta chain was captured in a study of blood T cell repertoires in COVID-19. On the study more broadly: There were acute and convalescent COVID-19 samples, and they came from the United States, Italy and Spain. From T cells, B-cell-depleted T cells, or PBMCs came the material, which was cDNA or gDNA.

Germline V gene sequence: CDR1 LGHDT, CDR2 YNNKEL (reference sequence). V was shortened by 1 base and J by 7 bases, with 7 bases between the two germline ends. The CDR3 is 12 residues long. How the authors handled the data: Quantification of nucleated cells was approximated via reference gene primer amplification. This table comes from immunoSEQ multiplex PCR, and its TCRdb copy is limited to in-frame clones, with some not included. D and trimming come from the DNA, and the V and J calls and clone size come from that table. This sample yields more than 70,000 clones, of which over 80% are seen a single time; under 6.5% belongs to the top ten.

The sample consisted of peripheral blood. The origin of this receptor is a man aged 50 to 59 with active COVID-19. The rearrangement links TRBV3-1 (or the pseudogene TRBV3-2) to TRBJ1-1; D possibly corresponds to TRBD1 (5 bases). CDR3 amino acids: CASSQGTFEAFF. The DNA for the CDR3 is TGTGCCAGCAGCCAAGGGACATTTGAAGCTTTCTTT.